The T cell receptor beta chain described here comes from a study of T cell repertoires in cytomegalovirus infection. V was trimmed by 4 bases and J by 1 base, leaving 27 bases between them. The CDR3 is 20 amino acids. Germline V gene sequence: CDR1 LGHNT, CDR2 FRNRAP. A note on this clonotype: Its antigen remains unknown.

One entry per CDR3 protein, called by TCRdb with MiXCR from the reads. In the table there are hundreds of thousands of distinct CDR3 sequences, 30% to 35% of which are singletons. The sequence came from a human donor in good health (CMV status not recorded). Some clones in this sample may be carry-over from other donors' samples. The rearrangement joins TRBV12-5 to TRBJ2-3, with D perhaps matching TRBD1 (6 bases). The sample in question was cultured PBMCs, obtained from culture after CMV antigen stimulation. CDR3 region: CASGSHTPNHRTARTDTQYF. CDR3 DNA: TGTGCTAGTGGTTCCCACACACCCAACCACCGGACAGCCCGCACAGATACGCAGTATTTT.